This T cell receptor beta chain is drawn from a study of shared clonotypes between healthy human individuals. General study findings and limits: Despite large depth, sorted-subset datasets appeared incompletely sequenced. Estimated richness values were generally larger in naive subsets than in memory subsets.

This clone was seen only once. Its antigen is currently unknown. Germline CDR1 is LNHDA and CDR2 is SQIVND (reference sequence). Between the trimmed V and J ends, which lost 6 bases and 0 bases, there was a span of 15 bases. The CDR3 consists of 16 residues. The data were produced by immunoSEQ multiplex PCR, yet TCRdb's version contains in-frame clones alone and is incomplete. The table lists approximately 1.5 million clones, approximately 98% of them singletons. This receptor was taken from a man aged 30-40 years in good health. The material sequenced was naive CD4+ T cells sorted from blood. Stated subset: CD45RA+ positively selected. The chain employs TRBV19 and TRBJ1-3; a weak D match, TRBD1 (6 bases). The CDR3 bases are TGTGCCAGTAGCCGTCCAGGGGCAACCTCTGGAAACACCATATATTTT. It encodes CASSRPGATSGNTIYF.